This T cell receptor (beta chain) was observed in a study of blood T cell repertoires in COVID-19. Whole-study context: Acute-phase and convalescent COVID-19 samples originated in the United States, Italy and Spain.

Some clones are missing from TCRdb's copy, which holds only in-frame ones; the method was immunoSEQ multiplex PCR. Of some 98,000 clones listed, around 83% are singletons. The CDR3 runs 16 residues. V was shortened by 5 bases and J by 0 bases, with 14 bases between the two germline ends. In germline, CDR1 is SGHNT, CDR2 YENEEA. The sample comprised peripheral blood. The sequence derives from a man aged 60 to 69 with acute or convalescent COVID-19. The V call is TRBV11-3, the J call TRBJ2-1; D perhaps matches TRBD1 (6 bases). The chain's CDR3 is CASSHHRASSYNEQFF. Written as DNA, the CDR3 is TGTGCCAGCAGCCACCACAGGGCCAGCTCCTACAATGAGCAGTTCTTC. Looking up the rest from reference TRBV11-3 and TRBJ2-1 gives the full variable domain: EAGVVQSPRYKIIEKKQPVAFWCNPISGHNTLYWYLQNLGQGPELLIRYENEEAVDDSQLPKDRFSAERLKGVDSTLKIQPAELGDSAVYLCASSHHRASSYNEQFFGPGTRLTVL.